This T cell receptor (beta chain) stems from a study of CD8+ T cells in alopecia areata listed by TCRdb under 2018. For the wider study: The study used high-throughput TCRbeta sequencing to examine T cell clonal expansion in alopecia areata, in both the C3H/HeJ mouse model and human patients. Scalp clonality was compared among normal scalp (n=4), patchy alopecia areata scalp (n=8), and alopecia totalis/universalis scalp (n=8). immunoSEQ multiplex PCR using 35 Vbeta forward primers and 13 Jbeta reverse primers was used to amplify TCRbeta CDR3 regions. RNA was obtained with the PAXgene miRNA kit for fixed scalp, the miRNeasy kit for PBMCs, and the RNeasy kit for mouse skin. On the human side, TCRbeta sequencing was run on scalp tissue and on sorted CD4+ and CD8+ peripheral blood T cells from healthy controls and from alopecia areata patients with either patchy or totalis/universalis disease. The research as a whole found: Lesional scalp, especially in alopecia totalis/universalis, showed higher clonality and more expanded CD8+ clones than normal scalp, suggesting antigenic drive. Compared with mice, TCR sequences shared between patients were less clear, possibly partly because of HLA diversity across the patient population. Scalp TCR repertoire analysis is complicated because resident alphabeta T cells in normal human skin are also sequenced, whereas mouse skin is dominated by gammadelta T cells.

PBMCs were isolated by density centrifugation and stained for CD3, CD4 and CD8, and CD4+ and CD8+ T cells were sorted on a FACSAria. Scalp biopsies and blood samples were obtained from unaffected controls. The protocol used for the library was the immunoSEQ multiplex PCR assay. RNA was extracted from all samples and reverse transcribed into cDNA, which served as template for TCR sequencing. First-strand cDNA was synthesized with SuperScript III using a 2:1 mix of oligo-dT and random hexamers. A synthetic immune receptor repertoire was used to measure amplification bias, and any remaining bias was corrected computationally. In the paper's pipeline: Raw reads were preprocessed for error removal, and CDR3 was defined according to IMGT conventions as running from the conserved cysteine to phenylalanine. Clonality was calculated as 1 minus Shannon entropy normalized by log2 of the number of productive unique TCRs. Scalp TCRbeta sequences were cross-referenced with sorted blood CD4 and CD8 repertoires so that the CD4 or CD8 identity of scalp clones could be inferred. Not all clones reach the TCRdb copy of this immuneACCESS table, which keeps in-frame sequences only. Checked studies attribute under half of the gap to unresolved V genes and leave the rest unexplained. D and trimming come from the DNA, and the V and J calls and clone size come from that table. The sample has about 110,000 clones on record, approximately 63% of them singletons. The top ten clones comprise under 25% of the sample.

This clone was picked up one time. Its binding antigen is unknown. No much larger clone exists at a distance of one base, and base qualities are not known. V loses 3 bases at its end and J loses 1 base; junction bases beyond the gene matches: 5. The CDR3 has 16 amino acids, counting the end cysteine and phenylalanine. The read is trimmed to its CDR3 DNA, 48 bases read in frame from base 1. From a lookup of the germline V gene, CDR1 and CDR2 are SGHTA and FQGNSA. The source material was CD8+ T cells sorted from blood. The chain uses TRBV7-2 and TRBJ2-5, and TRBD2 aligns with 10 junction nucleotides. The receptor was isolated from a human donor in good health. CDR3 reads: CASSFGLADPQETQYF. Read as DNA, the sequence is TGTGCCAGCAGCTTTGGACTAGCGGACCCCCAAGAGACCCAGTACTTC.